Shown below are 4 T cell receptor beta chains from a single sample sequenced in a study of T-cell reconstitution after alpha-beta-depleted transplantation in children. Unique molecular identifiers were incorporated into the prepared TCRbeta library. TCRdb re-called the PCR reads through MiXCR, storing one row per CDR3 protein. The repertoire holds about 400,000 distinct CDR3 sequences, with around 21% as singletons. The sample in question was PBMCs from the stem cell graft donor, obtained from the stem cell graft. All receptors derive from a human donor who donated a stem cell graft to a child with acute myeloid leukemia.

This clonotype was found a few times. V and J are TRBV29-1 and TRBJ2-7, with TRBD1 matching 7 bases. From germline, CDR1 is SQVTM and CDR2 ANQGSEA. The CDR3 runs to 15 residues. J was trimmed by 2 bases and V by 0 bases; bases with no gene match: 7. CDR3 amino acids: CSVEDDREPAYEQYF. CDR3 bases: TGCAGCGTTGAAGATGACAGGGAACCCGCCTACGAGCAGTACTTC.

DNA of the CDR3: TGTGCCAGCTCAGGTTGGTCCCTAGCGACCCCGGCTGGCGAGCAGTACTTC. Translated: CASSGWSLATPAGEQYF. V is TRBV18 and J is TRBJ2-7, with D possibly being TRBD2 (6 bases). In germline, CDR1 is KGHSH, CDR2 LQKENI. The CDR3 loop spans 17 amino acids. Trimming shortened V by 5 bases and J by 6 bases, and 26 bases separated the two germline ends. The full variable domain, its missing parts supplied by reference TRBV18 and TRBJ2-7, is NAGVMQNPRHLVRRRGQEARLRCSPMKGHSHVYWYRQLPEEGLKFMVYLQKENIIDESGMPKERFSAEFPKEGPSILRIQQVVRGDSAAYFCASSGWSLATPAGEQYFGPGTRLTVT.

This clonotype was seen only a few times. This chain joins TRBV29-1 and TRBJ2-3; D is unresolved. The CDR3 spans 12 residues. V gave up 7 bases and J gave up 2 bases, with 10 bases separating them. From germline, CDR1 is SQVTM and CDR2 ANQGSEA. The chain's CDR3 is CSAVGTTDTQYF. CDR3 DNA sequence: TGCAGCGCCGTGGGAACCACAGATACGCAGTATTTT.

This clonotype appeared once. The chain carries TRBV3-1 and TRBJ2-7, with 7 bases identical to TRBD2. With V trimmed by 5 bases and J by 4 bases, 14 bases remained unmatched. CDR1 is LGHDT, CDR2 YNNKEL, per germline (reference sequence). This CDR3 is built from 16 residues. Here the CDR3 reads CASSNPRGGSMYEQYF. The CDR3 DNA is TGTGCCAGCAGCAACCCGCGGGGCGGGAGTATGTACGAGCAGTACTTC.